The 25 T cell receptor beta chains listed next were all sequenced from one sample in a study of identical twins. MiXCR was run by TCRdb on the 5' RACE reads, yielding one entry per CDR3 protein. This sample yields hundreds of thousands of distinct CDR3 sequences, of which 21% are seen a single time; around 4.4% belongs to the top ten. The same specimen was also included in a second study, on T cells expressing NK-cell markers.

Sequencing was done on a sample of PBMCs. Receptor source: a young woman in good health.

CDR3 protein: CATSRDSLAGFTDTQYF. The CDR3 coding sequence is TGTGCCACCAGCAGAGACAGTCTAGCGGGGTTCACAGATACGCAGTATTTT. V gene TRBV15 combines with J gene TRBJ2-3; 9 bases map to TRBD2. The CDR3 is 17 amino acids. The J segment lost 2 bases and the V segment lost 0 bases, leaving 6 bases of the junction unmatched. Germline assignment: CDR1 LNHNV and CDR2 YYDKDF (reference sequence).

This chain uses TRBV7-6 with TRBJ1-1; D not certain. The V gene's germline CDR1 is SGHVS and CDR2 FNYEAQ. The CDR3 totals 15 residues. V shed 1 base and J shed 4 bases, with 13 bases lying between them. The CDR3 DNA reads as TGTGCCAGCAGCTTAGGGCCCCAAGATGCCACTGAAGCTTTCTTT. This gives the protein CASSLGPQDATEAFF.

The J gene is TRBJ2-5, the V gene TRBV29-1; TRBD2 might be the D (5 bases). The CDR3 length is 12 residues. Germline values: CDR1 SQVTM, CDR2 ANQGSEA. V was clipped by 4 bases and J by 5 bases, with 11 bases between them. Here the CDR3 reads CSVVWGAETQYF. The DNA of the CDR3 is TGCAGCGTTGTCTGGGGAGCCGAGACCCAGTACTTC.

This clonotype was counted between two and nine times. V gene TRBV12-3 or TRBV12-4 combines with J gene TRBJ1-3, with 8 bases lining up with TRBD1. Trimming took 8 bases from V and 2 from J; bases not matched to a gene: 5. CDR3 size: 14 residues. CDR3 sequence (DNA): TGTGCCAGCTTCCGGGACAGGCCTGGAAACACCATATATTTT. Amino acids: CASFRDRPGNTIYF.

The V gene is TRBV29-1, the J gene TRBJ1-1; 8 nucleotides agree with TRBD1. CDR1 is SQVTM, CDR2 ANQGSEA, per germline. The J segment lost 5 bases and the V segment lost 6 bases, leaving 14 bases of the junction unmatched. The CDR3 length is 15 residues. This CDR3 is CSVDSSGGSGTEAFF. The CDR3 bases are TGCAGCGTCGATTCCTCAGGGGGCTCAGGGACTGAAGCTTTCTTT.

This chain connects TRBV10-3 to TRBJ1-1; 8 nucleotides match TRBD1. The CDR3 spans 15 residues. Germline lookup yields CDR1 ENHRY and CDR2 SYGVKD. Trimming cost V 6 bases and J 1 base; bases outside gene matches: 7. The chain's CDR3 is CAISLTGDTNTEAFF. As DNA, the CDR3 is TGTGCCATCAGCCTGACAGGGGACACGAACACTGAAGCTTTCTTT.

A remark on this clonotype: The junction differs from germline at one of its ends, possibly a read error. The chain employs TRBV5-1 and TRBJ2-1, with TRBD2 matching 7 bases. Germline V CDR1 and CDR2: SGHRS, YFSETQ. The CDR3 length is 14 residues. The CDR3 region has the DNA TGCGCCAGCAGCTTGGCGGGAGGCCCCAATAAGCAGTTCTTC. Its protein product is CASSLAGGPNKQFF. Filled out from reference TRBV5-1 and TRBJ2-1, the complete variable domain reads KAGVTQTPRYLIKTRGQQVTLSCSPISGHRSVSWYQQTPGQGLQFLFEYFSETQRNKGNFPGRFSGRQFSNSRSEMNVSTLELGDSALYLCASSLAGGPNKQFFGPGTRLTVL.

The chain combines TRBV20-1 with TRBJ2-4; 9 bases are a match to TRBD2. V shed 2 bases, J shed 5 bases, and the junction held 10 bases outside the gene matches. This CDR3 has 16 amino acids. The germline V gene has CDR1 DFQATT and CDR2 SNEGSKA (reference sequence). CDR3 sequence: CSARYIPSGEQNIQYF. CDR3 nucleotide sequence: TGCAGTGCTAGATACATTCCTAGCGGGGAACAAAACATTCAGTACTTC.

The chain joins TRBV29-1 to TRBJ2-5; D gene uncertain. With 4 bases removed from V and 5 bases from J, the gap between germline ends came to 14 bases. CDR1 SQVTM and CDR2 ANQGSEA come from the germline V gene. This CDR3 has 13 amino acids. The CDR3 sequence: CSVGPDSGETQYF. The CDR3 nucleotides read TGCAGCGTTGGACCTGATAGTGGGGAGACCCAGTACTTC.

The chain links TRBV20-1 to TRBJ2-6; D ambiguous. This CDR3 comprises 13 residues. CDR1 is DFQATT and CDR2 is SNEGSKA in the germline V gene (reference sequence). The CDR3 DNA sequence: TGCAGCGCTCTGCCCCCTGGGGCCAACGTCCTGACTTTC. Protein: CSALPPGANVLTF.

CDR3 bases: TGCGCCAGCAGCCACCCCCCCAGCGGAGACGCCGGTGAGCAGTTCTTC. It encodes CASSHPPSGDAGEQFF. The V call is TRBV4-3, the J call TRBJ2-1; tentative D call: TRBD2 (5 bases). Germline V CDR1 and CDR2: LGHNA, YSLEER. V was trimmed by 3 bases and J by 9 bases, leaving 21 bases between them. CDR3 length: 16 amino acids.

The chain employs TRBV20-1 and TRBJ1-2, with D unclear. From germline, CDR1 is DFQATT and CDR2 SNEGSKA (reference sequence). The ends were cut back, 5 bases at V and 4 bases at J, with 23 bases in the middle. The CDR3 has 16 amino acids. CDR3 coding DNA: TGCAGTGCTCGACCGAATGGGCAGACCGCTGGCTATGGCTACACCTTC. Protein product: CSARPNGQTAGYGYTF.

Only a few counts were recorded for this clonotype. The V and J genes are TRBV12-3 or TRBV12-4 and TRBJ1-2, with TRBD1 as a possible D gene (5 bases). This CDR3 has 16 residues. Trimming shortened V by 3 bases and J by 7 bases, and 21 bases separated the two germline ends. Written as DNA, the CDR3 is TGTGCCAGCAGTTTGAACTTGGGGACTCAAGGGGTTGGCTACACCTTC. Encoded protein: CASSLNLGTQGVGYTF.

In its sample, this clonotype was seen a few times. The rearrangement uses TRBV20-1 and TRBJ2-1; no clear D. This CDR3 region has 11 residues. Germline V gene lookup returns CDR1 DFQATT and CDR2 SNEGSKA (reference sequence). V gave up 0 bases and J gave up 10 bases, with 7 bases separating them. CDR3 sequence: CSARDGLEQFF. The CDR3 coding sequence is TGCAGTGCTAGAGATGGGCTAGAGCAGTTCTTC.

V gene TRBV7-2 combines with J gene TRBJ2-7; D ambiguous. The CDR3 loop spans 14 amino acids. Trimming took 7 bases from V and 1 from J, leaving 14 bases between them. In germline, CDR1 is SGHTA, CDR2 FQGNSA. CDR3 nucleotides: TGTGCCAGCACCCTTCATAGGGCATCCTACGAGCAGTACTTC. Protein: CASTLHRASYEQYF.

The V call is TRBV11-2, the J call TRBJ2-1; 7 nucleotides line up with TRBD1. This CDR3 has 15 residues. CDR1 is SGHAT, CDR2 FQNNGV, per germline. V dropped 5 bases and J dropped 0; count of bases not matched to a gene: 4. CDR3 loop: CASSPTGVSYNEQFF. CDR3 DNA sequence: TGTGCCAGCAGCCCCACAGGGGTCTCCTACAATGAGCAGTTCTTC.

This clonotype was seen a few times. The rearrangement uses TRBV12-3 or TRBV12-4 and TRBJ2-7, with a possible D match to TRBD1 (5 bases). V gave up 0 bases and J gave up 7 bases, with 16 bases separating them. The CDR3 consists of 15 residues. The CDR3 protein is CASSLARYRRAEQYF. The DNA of the CDR3 is TGTGCCAGCAGTTTAGCGCGGTACAGGCGTGCGGAGCAGTACTTC.

V gene TRBV20-1 combines with J gene TRBJ1-4; D gene unclear. Looked up from germline, CDR1 is DFQATT and CDR2 is SNEGSKA (reference sequence). The CDR3 is made up of 12 amino acids. The V end was cut by 4 bases, the J end by 7 bases, with 10 bases between. The CDR3 loop reads CSAKWVGEKLFF. The CDR3 bases are TGCAGTGCTAAATGGGTTGGTGAAAAACTGTTTTTT.

This clonotype has only a few counts. V usage is TRBV7-2 and J usage is TRBJ1-2; the D gene is possibly TRBD1 (5 bases). Germline loops: CDR1 SGHTA, CDR2 FQGNSA. Trimming shortened V by 0 bases and J by 2 bases, and 10 bases separated the two germline ends. The CDR3 sequence is 15 residues long. The CDR3 region has the DNA TGTGCCAGCAGCTTAGCCCCGGGACCGAACTATGGCTACACCTTC. The encoded protein is CASSLAPGPNYGYTF.

This sequence joins TRBV20-1 and TRBJ2-3; TRBD2 matches at 9 bases. The V segment lost 3 bases and the J segment 0 bases; nucleotides outside the gene matches: 7. The CDR3 spans 16 residues. CDR1 and CDR2 (germline): DFQATT, SNEGSKA (reference sequence). The CDR3 region is CSASYRAGGSTDTQYF. CDR3 DNA sequence: TGCAGTGCTAGTTATAGGGCGGGGGGGAGCACAGATACGCAGTATTTT.

This clonotype was detected a few times. The genes are TRBV20-1 and TRBJ1-1, with D perhaps matching TRBD1 (5 bases). This CDR3 spans 12 amino acids. Germline CDR1 DFQATT, CDR2 SNEGSKA (reference sequence). Trimming pared 6 bases from V and 0 bases from J, leaving 8 bases between. The CDR3 DNA reads as TGCAGTGCCACGACAGTGAACACTGAAGCTTTCTTT. It encodes CSATTVNTEAFF.

This clonotype has at least ten counts. The V gene is TRBV3-1, the J gene TRBJ2-5, with 10 bases lining up with TRBD2. Per germline, CDR1 LGHDT and CDR2 YNNKEL (reference sequence). The V and J ends lost 0 bases and 4 bases, in that order; junction bases with no gene match: 11. The CDR3 runs to 18 residues. CDR3 region: CASSQDLARLAGAETQYF. CDR3 in DNA: TGTGCCAGCAGCCAAGATTTAGCGCGGCTAGCGGGAGCAGAGACCCAGTACTTC.

This clonotype has just a few counts. The J gene is TRBJ2-1, the V gene TRBV6-5, with a weak D call TRBD1 (5 bases). Looked up from germline, CDR1 is MNHEY and CDR2 is SVGAGI. Trimming removed 2 bases at V and 8 bases at J, with 13 bases between. CDR3 length equals 14 residues. The CDR3 is CASSYGAQFDEQFF. CDR3 coding DNA: TGTGCCAGCAGTTACGGGGCCCAATTCGATGAGCAGTTCTTC.

This sequence joins TRBV7-2 and TRBJ2-2; D remains unclear. V gave up 5 bases and J gave up 6 bases, with 10 bases separating them. The CDR3 has 13 residues. Germline CDR1 reads SGHTA; CDR2 reads FQGNSA. The CDR3 loop reads CASSGMIAGELFF. The DNA for the CDR3 is TGTGCCAGCAGCGGTATGATCGCCGGGGAGCTGTTTTTT.

The table lists this clonotype with a few counts. The chain is built from TRBV27 and TRBJ1-2; D is possibly TRBD1 (5 bases). Trimming left V 5 bases short and J 13 bases short, with 20 bases between. The CDR3 is made up of 13 amino acids. Germline V lookup: CDR1 MNHEY, CDR2 SMNVEV (reference sequence). The DNA for the CDR3 is TGTGCCAGCAGTCCCCGCGGGGGTGGGCCATGCACCTTC. Amino acid sequence: CASSPRGGGPCTF.